What follows are 21 T cell receptor beta chains derived from one specimen sequenced in a study of blood T cell repertoires in COVID-19. Here immunoSEQ multiplex PCR was the method, and the copy in TCRdb shows in-frame clones only, minus some. Found here are tens of thousands of clones, about nine tenths of them singletons; the top ten hold approximately 3.6%. Sequenced sample: peripheral blood. The receptors here all came from a woman in her seventies with acute or convalescent COVID-19.

The V gene is TRBV6-2 or TRBV6-3, the J gene TRBJ2-7, with D perhaps matching TRBD2 (7 bases). Germline values: CDR1 MNHEY, CDR2 SVGEGT. Trimming cost V 5 bases and J 1 base, with 18 bases left between them. The CDR3 contains 16 residues. Written as DNA, the CDR3 is TGTGCCAGCAGTCGTCGGTCGGGGGGCGAGTCCTACGAGCAGTACTTC. Encoded protein: CASSRRSGGESYEQYF.

This clone was picked up a small number of times. This rearrangement joins TRBV6-4 to TRBJ1-2; possibly TRBD1 for D (5 bases). Deletions cut 3 bases from V and 2 bases from J, with 7 bases between. The CDR3 is 13 amino acids. Germline V lookup: CDR1 MRHNA, CDR2 SNTAGT. CDR3 amino acids: CASSEGLNYGYTF. The CDR3 DNA reads TGTGCCAGCAGTGAGGGACTGAACTATGGCTACACCTTC.

The count of this clone is one. The chain combines TRBV5-1 with TRBJ1-4; 10 bases are a match to TRBD1. This CDR3 is 17 amino acids long. CDR1 is SGHRS, CDR2 YFSETQ, per germline. J lost 7 bases, V lost 1 base, and 10 bases had no gene match. This chain's CDR3 is CASSLIPLTGGSEKLFF. In nucleotides, the CDR3 is TGCGCCAGCAGCTTGATCCCTTTGACAGGGGGCAGTGAAAAACTGTTTTTT.

Only one count was recorded for this clone. The genes are TRBV6-5 and TRBJ1-1; 7 bases fit TRBD1. This CDR3 contains 13 residues. The germline gives CDR1 MNHEY, CDR2 SVGAGI. J was trimmed by 4 bases and V by 7 bases; bases with no gene match: 6. The CDR3 loop reads CASIQGLSTEAFF. Written as DNA, the CDR3 is TGTGCCAGCATACAGGGGTTAAGCACTGAAGCTTTCTTT.

The CDR3 loop is CASSDYELSYNEQFF. Written as DNA, the CDR3 is TGTGCCAGCAGTGACTACGAGCTCTCCTACAATGAGCAGTTCTTC. The chain is built from TRBV6-6 and TRBJ2-1, with D possibly matching TRBD2 (5 bases). This CDR3 region has 15 residues. Trimming removed 5 bases from V and 0 bases from J, with 11 bases in between. Germline V CDR1 and CDR2: MNHNY, SVGAGI (reference sequence).

The chain employs TRBV3-1 (or the pseudogene TRBV3-2) and TRBJ1-5; D gene uncertain. Germline V gene lookup returns CDR1 LGHDT and CDR2 YNNKEL (reference sequence). Trimming cost V 1 base and J 0 bases, with 16 bases left between them. The CDR3 has 18 residues. The CDR3 region is CASSQGGWAANSNQPQHF. The CDR3, as DNA: TGTGCCAGCAGCCAAGGTGGCTGGGCAGCTAATAGCAATCAGCCCCAGCATTTT.

The table lists this clone with a count of one. The chain employs TRBV18 and TRBJ1-5; 9 nucleotides match TRBD1. From germline, CDR1 is KGHSH and CDR2 LQKENI. This CDR3 has 15 amino acids. V dropped 3 bases and J dropped 5; count of bases not matched to a gene: 5. This CDR3 reads CASSPDRGGDQPQHF. CDR3 DNA sequence: TGTGCCAGCTCACCGGACAGGGGTGGGGATCAGCCCCAGCATTTT.

The chain uses TRBV3-1 (or the pseudogene TRBV3-2) and TRBJ1-2, with D possibly TRBD1 on 5 matching bases. In germline, CDR1 is LGHDT, CDR2 YNNKEL (reference sequence). Trimming shortened V by 0 bases and J by 5 bases, and 31 bases separated the two germline ends. The CDR3 sequence is 21 residues long. In DNA form, the CDR3 reads TGTGCCAGCAGCCAAGAAGTAGGTTGGGGCTATCCCGACCCGACGATATATGGCTACACCTTC. Translated: CASSQEVGWGYPDPTIYGYTF.

This chain joins TRBV24-1 and TRBJ1-5; weak D call: TRBD1 (5 bases). The CDR3 totals 15 residues. Trimming removed 5 bases from V and 0 bases from J, with 10 bases in between. Per the germline V gene, CDR1 is KGHDR and CDR2 is SFDVKD. This CDR3 is CATSAQGYSNQPQHF. CDR3 in DNA: TGTGCCACCAGTGCCCAGGGTTATAGCAATCAGCCCCAGCATTTT.

This rearrangement joins TRBV19 to TRBJ1-1; the D gene is possibly TRBD1 (6 bases). V lost 5 bases to trimming and J lost 5 bases, with 15 bases between them. Germline V gene lookup returns CDR1 LNHDA and CDR2 SQIVND (reference sequence). The CDR3 totals 14 residues. The CDR3 region is CASSVRGARTEAFF. CDR3 bases: TGTGCCAGTAGTGTCCGGGGGGCGCGTACTGAAGCTTTCTTT.

The genes are TRBV14 and TRBJ2-7; maybe TRBD2 (5 bases). Germline V gives CDR1 SGHDN, CDR2 FVKESK. CDR3 size: 16 residues. The ends were cut back, 5 bases at V and 6 bases at J, with 23 bases in the middle. CDR3 protein: CASSKLDSYWDVEQYF. The CDR3 nucleotides are TGTGCCAGCAGCAAACTGGACTCCTATTGGGATGTCGAGCAGTACTTC.

CDR3 residues: CASSNGDSQFF. The CDR3 DNA is TGTGCCAGTAGTAACGGGGATTCTCAGTTCTTC. The chain couples TRBV19 to TRBJ2-1, with a possible D match to TRBD2 (5 bases). The CDR3 has 11 residues. CDR1 and CDR2 from the germline V gene are LNHDA and SQIVND (reference sequence). The V end was cut by 4 bases, the J end by 13 bases, with 11 bases between.

This chain joins TRBV5-6 and TRBJ1-2; D unresolved. Deletions cut 0 bases from V and 7 bases from J, with 22 bases between. CDR1 SGHDT and CDR2 YYEEEE come from the germline V gene. This CDR3 contains 17 residues. The CDR3 loop reads CASSLVWYREPLAGYTF. The CDR3 coding sequence is TGTGCCAGCAGCTTGGTCTGGTACCGAGAACCTCTAGCTGGCTACACCTTC.

This clone was seen just once. The chain couples TRBV7-8 to TRBJ1-4; weak D call: TRBD1 (5 bases). This CDR3 is built from 13 residues. The ends were cut back, 7 bases at V and 5 bases at J, with 11 bases in the middle. Germline assignment: CDR1 SGHVS and CDR2 FQNEAQ. The CDR3 sequence is CASKGQRNEKLFF. The CDR3 nucleotides read TGTGCCAGCAAAGGACAAAGAAATGAAAAACTGTTTTTT.

The gene calls are TRBV21-1 and TRBJ1-5. TRBV21-1 is labeled a pseudogene. The CDR3 runs 16 residues. The CDR3 region is CASSTTIGGIDQPQHF. The CDR3 DNA reads TGTGCCAGCAGCACGACGATTGGGGGGATCGATCAGCCCCAGCATTTT.

The chain carries TRBV18 and TRBJ2-2; D is ambiguous. Trimming removed 4 bases at V and 2 bases at J, with 11 bases between. The CDR3 extends over 15 amino acids. Per the germline V gene, CDR1 is KGHSH and CDR2 is LQKENI. The CDR3 loop is CASSRGQSNTGELFF. The CDR3 DNA is TGTGCCAGCTCACGCGGCCAGAGCAACACCGGGGAGCTGTTTTTT. Full variable domain (remainder filled in from reference TRBV18 and TRBJ2-2): NAGVMQNPRHLVRRRGQEARLRCSPMKGHSHVYWYRQLPEEGLKFMVYLQKENIIDESGMPKERFSAEFPKEGPSILRIQQVVRGDSAAYFCASSRGQSNTGELFFGEGSRLTVL.

The CDR3 spells CASSPAGGPIEQYF. In DNA form, the CDR3 reads TGTGCCAGCAGTCCAGCGGGGGGGCCCATCGAGCAGTACTTC. The gene calls are TRBV6-5 and TRBJ2-7; 10 bases are shared with TRBD2. The CDR3 has 14 residues. Per germline, CDR1 MNHEY and CDR2 SVGAGI. V shed 5 bases, J shed 6 bases, and the junction held 7 bases outside the gene matches.

The V call is TRBV24-1, the J call TRBJ1-2; D possibly corresponds to TRBD1 (5 bases). CDR1 and CDR2 (germline): KGHDR, SFDVKD. The CDR3 covers 13 residues. V lost 8 bases and J lost 4, with 13 bases in between. The CDR3 loop is CATTAGNSYGYTF. Here the CDR3 DNA reads TGTGCCACCACCGCAGGGAATTCCTATGGCTACACCTTC.

The genes are TRBV28 and TRBJ2-7; 10 bases are a match to TRBD2. Germline CDR1 is MDHEN and CDR2 is SYDVKM. Losses at the gene ends were 4 bases for V and 9 bases for J; bases not matched to a gene: 9. CDR3 length: 14 amino acids. The CDR3 reads CASSYKGTSVGQYF. CDR3 DNA: TGTGCCAGCAGTTACAAGGGGACTAGCGTTGGGCAGTACTTC.

This rearrangement joins TRBV6-5 to TRBJ1-5; no firm D call. Germline assignment: CDR1 MNHEY and CDR2 SVGAGI. Trimming took 4 bases from V and 6 from J, leaving 7 bases between them. The CDR3 sequence is 12 residues long. CDR3 amino acids: CASSFIGQPQHF. CDR3 in DNA: TGTGCCAGCAGTTTTATCGGTCAGCCCCAGCATTTT.

The CDR3 is CASSQQGVGEKLFF. In DNA, the CDR3 is TGTGCCAGCTCACAACAGGGTGTCGGTGAAAAACTGTTTTTT. The gene calls are TRBV18 and TRBJ1-4; the D gene is possibly TRBD1 (6 bases). Looked up from germline, CDR1 is KGHSH and CDR2 is LQKENI. Trimming stripped 4 bases from V and 7 bases from J, with 13 bases between. The length of the CDR3 is 14 residues. Together with reference TRBV18 and TRBJ1-4, the CDR3 gives the full variable domain: NAGVMQNPRHLVRRRGQEARLRCSPMKGHSHVYWYRQLPEEGLKFMVYLQKENIIDESGMPKERFSAEFPKEGPSILRIQQVVRGDSAAYFCASSQQGVGEKLFFGSGTQLSVL.